This T cell receptor (beta chain) was identified in a study of blood T cell repertoires in COVID-19. CDR3 length: 18 residues. Germline CDR1 is SGHTA and CDR2 is FQGTGA. V was clipped by 5 bases and J by 8 bases, with 28 bases between them. Sequencing used immunoSEQ multiplex PCR; TCRdb keeps in-frame clones, though not all of them. The sample has some 320,000 clones, around 87% seen once. The sample taken for sequencing was PBMCs or T cells enriched from blood (not recorded which). V gene TRBV7-3 combines with J gene TRBJ2-1; D possibly corresponds to TRBD2 (6 bases). The receptor's source is a woman aged 25 to 39 who had recovered from COVID-19. The CDR3 region is CASSRDGGVLGLAHEQFF. The DNA of the CDR3 is TGTGCCAGCAGCCGCGATGGCGGGGTCCTCGGCCTGGCCCATGAGCAGTTCTTC.